This T cell receptor beta chain comes out of a study of blood T cell repertoires in COVID-19. The CDR3 has 13 amino acids. Germline lookup yields CDR1 LNHDA and CDR2 SQIVND (reference sequence). The V end lost 5 bases, the J end lost 3 bases, and 11 bases lay between the germline ends. Per the authors' pipeline: Nucleated cell counts were estimated from reference gene primer amplification. TCRdb's table, derived via immunoSEQ multiplex PCR, lists solely in-frame clones and lacks some. The D gene and trimming were derived from the DNA, and the V and J assignments and clone size from that table. The profile covers just over 60,000 clones, with 70% to 85% appearing a single time and about a fifth taken by the ten largest.

This clonotype originated in a woman older than 75 with active or convalescent COVID-19. Sequencing was performed on peripheral blood. This chain connects TRBV19 to TRBJ2-7; the D is unclear. CDR3 sequence: CASSRGFNYEQYF. The CDR3 region has the DNA TGTGCCAGTAGTCGAGGCTTTAACTACGAGCAGTACTTC.